The rows below give T cell receptor beta chains drawn from one sample of a study of cytomegalovirus exposure and HLA in healthy donors. Profiled with immunoSEQ multiplex PCR; TCRdb holds only in-frame clones, not every one. The table shows 110,000 or so clones, with more than 60% occurring only once. Sequencing input: PBMCs. The receptors here all came from a male donor in good health and CMV-seronegative. CDR3s include the opening cysteine and the closing phenylalanine or tryptophan. Each record gives: CDR3 length, D gene, V gene, J gene, clone size, CDR3 DNA, CDR3 protein. The D gene is left open where the match is weak. Expanded clones are given a class, and other clones once, few, many or no size at all.

len: 16; d_gene: TRBD2; v_gene: TRBV9; j_gene: TRBJ2-7; abundance: NA; CDR3nt: TGTGCCAGCAGCGCTGGAGGGACTAGCGGGTCCTACGAGCAGTACTTC; CDR3aa: CASSAGGTSGSYEQYF
len: 15; d_gene: NA; v_gene: TRBV5-1; j_gene: TRBJ1-1; abundance: few; CDR3nt: TGCGCCAGCAGCACTGCAGGGCGTTGGAGCACTGAAGCTTTCTTT; CDR3aa: CASSTAGRWSTEAFF
len: 14; d_gene: TRBD2; v_gene: TRBV11-3; j_gene: TRBJ2-1; abundance: NA; CDR3nt: TGTGCCAGCAGCTTCCCTGGAGCGGGGAATGAGCAGTTCTTC; CDR3aa: CASSFPGAGNEQFF
len: 14; d_gene: TRBD1; v_gene: TRBV6-1; j_gene: TRBJ2-2; abundance: NA; CDR3nt: TGTGCCAGCAGTCTAGGGACAGCCACCGGGGAGCTGTTTTTT; CDR3aa: CASSLGTATGELFF
len: 15; d_gene: TRBD2; v_gene: TRBV9; j_gene: TRBJ2-7; abundance: few; CDR3nt: TGTGCCAGCAGCGTAGAGGTAGCGGGGTCCTACGAGCAGTACTTC; CDR3aa: CASSVEVAGSYEQYF
len: 17; d_gene: TRBD2; v_gene: TRBV6-1; j_gene: TRBJ2-5; abundance: once; CDR3nt: TGTGCCAGCAGTGAACAGCCTAGCGGGCCGTACCAAGAGACCCAGTACTTC; CDR3aa: CASSEQPSGPYQETQYF
len: 15; d_gene: NA; v_gene: TRBV14; j_gene: TRBJ2-1; abundance: NA; CDR3nt: TGTGCCAGCAGCCAAGGTGGTAGCGTTACAAGTGAGCAGTTCTTC; CDR3aa: CASSQGGSVTSEQFF
len: 15; d_gene: NA; v_gene: TRBV29-1; j_gene: TRBJ1-4; abundance: medium-sized; CDR3nt: TGCAGCGTTGAGGGCGGGGAGCCGTTTAATGAAAAACTGTTTTTT; CDR3aa: CSVEGGEPFNEKLFF
len: 15; d_gene: NA; v_gene: TRBV5-1; j_gene: TRBJ2-1; abundance: NA; CDR3nt: TGCGCCAGCAGACCCGGGACTGACACCTACAATGAGCAGTTCTTC; CDR3aa: CASRPGTDTYNEQFF
len: 16; d_gene: TRBD2; v_gene: TRBV5-1; j_gene: TRBJ2-5; abundance: NA; CDR3nt: TGCGCCAGCAGCTTGGGACTAGCGGGAGGTCAAGAGACCCAGTACTTC; CDR3aa: CASSLGLAGGQETQYF
len: 14; d_gene: NA; v_gene: TRBV5-4; j_gene: TRBJ2-1; abundance: NA; CDR3nt: TGTGCCAGCAGCATCCAGGGGAAGGGCAATGAGCAGTTCTTC; CDR3aa: CASSIQGKGNEQFF
len: 15; d_gene: TRBD2; v_gene: TRBV9; j_gene: TRBJ2-2; abundance: NA; CDR3nt: TGTGCCAGCAGCGTGACTAGCGGCAACACCGGGGAGCTGTTTTTT; CDR3aa: CASSVTSGNTGELFF
len: 15; d_gene: NA; v_gene: TRBV29-1; j_gene: TRBJ2-1; abundance: NA; CDR3nt: TGCAGCGTTAATAACAGGAGGGGAACAAACAATGAGCAGTTCTTC; CDR3aa: CSVNNRRGTNNEQFF
len: 15; d_gene: NA; v_gene: TRBV6-4; j_gene: TRBJ2-3; abundance: few; CDR3nt: TGTGCCAGCAGTAAACAGGTATCTAGCACAGATACGCAGTATTTT; CDR3aa: CASSKQVSSTDTQYF
len: 13; d_gene: NA; v_gene: TRBV19; j_gene: TRBJ2-2; abundance: NA; CDR3nt: TGTGCCAGTAGGGTAGCACCAGTCGGGGAGCTGTTTTTT; CDR3aa: CASRVAPVGELFF
len: 15; d_gene: NA; v_gene: TRBV11-1; j_gene: TRBJ2-3; abundance: NA; CDR3nt: TGTGCCAGCAGCTTATCCCCGGGAGCCACAGATACGCAGTATTTT; CDR3aa: CASSLSPGATDTQYF
len: 16; d_gene: NA; v_gene: TRBV18; j_gene: TRBJ1-1; abundance: once; CDR3nt: TGTGCCAGCTCACCGCTGGGCACCCTGATGAACACTGAAGCTTTCTTT; CDR3aa: CASSPLGTLMNTEAFF
len: 12; d_gene: NA; v_gene: TRBV27; j_gene: TRBJ2-1; abundance: NA; CDR3nt: TGTGCCAGCAGTGGTAGTTTGCATGAGCAGTTCTTC; CDR3aa: CASSGSLHEQFF
len: 17; d_gene: NA; v_gene: TRBV4-1; j_gene: TRBJ1-4; abundance: NA; CDR3nt: TGCGCCAGCAGCCAAGGGCCGATCGAGGCAACTAATGAAAAACTGTTTTTT; CDR3aa: CASSQGPIEATNEKLFF
len: 14; d_gene: NA; v_gene: TRBV16; j_gene: TRBJ1-1; abundance: once; CDR3nt: TGTGCCAGCAGCCAATGGGAGGGAGGCACTGAAGCTTTCTTT; CDR3aa: CASSQWEGGTEAFF
len: 12; d_gene: NA; v_gene: TRBV18; j_gene: TRBJ2-5; abundance: NA; CDR3nt: TGTGCCAGCTCACCAGACAGAGAGACCCAGTACTTC; CDR3aa: CASSPDRETQYF